Presented here are 14 T cell receptor beta chains from one specimen sequenced in a study of cytomegalovirus exposure and HLA in healthy donors. The PCR made use of 60 Vbeta and 13 Jbeta primers. The method was immunoSEQ multiplex PCR; TCRdb's version includes in-frame clones alone and lacks a portion of them. The sample includes about 140,000 clones, approximately 82% of them seen just once. Sequenced material: PBMCs. The source of these receptors is a young man in good health and CMV-seropositive.

The V gene is TRBV7-6, the J gene TRBJ2-5; D is ambiguous. Per germline, CDR1 SGHVS and CDR2 FNYEAQ. V lost 6 bases, J lost 2 bases, and 4 bases lay in between. The CDR3 consists of 11 residues. The CDR3: CASRHQETQYF. Here the CDR3 DNA reads TGTGCCAGCAGACATCAAGAGACCCAGTACTTC.

This clone was counted between two and nine times. This chain uses TRBV29-1 with TRBJ1-2; unclear D gene. Looked up from germline, CDR1 is SQVTM and CDR2 is ANQGSEA. Trimming left V 0 bases short and J 4 bases short, with 18 bases between. CDR3 size: 16 residues. The CDR3 loop reads CSVEDIRGGVGYGYTF. CDR3 DNA: TGCAGCGTTGAAGATATTCGCGGCGGGGTCGGCTATGGCTACACCTTC.

In its sample, this clone was seen a few times. The V call is TRBV21-1, the J call TRBJ1-1; the table calls TRBD1, which could not be checked here. TRBV21-1 is classified as a pseudogene. There are 14 residues in the CDR3. CDR3 nucleotide sequence: TGTGCCAGCAGCAAATGGCACAGCAACACTGAAGCTTTCTTT. This encodes CASSKWHSNTEAFF.

The gene calls are TRBV5-1 and TRBJ1-1, with D perhaps TRBD1 (6 bases). The CDR3 spans 13 residues. V was trimmed by 0 bases and J by 6 bases, leaving 9 bases between them. Germline V gene data show CDR1 as SGHRS and CDR2 as YFSETQ. Here the CDR3 reads CASSLEGGAEAFF. CDR3 coding DNA: TGCGCCAGCAGCTTGGAAGGGGGAGCTGAAGCTTTCTTT.

The chain uses TRBV11-3 and TRBJ2-7, with 12 positions matching TRBD1. Trimming removed 5 bases from V and 1 base from J; junction bases left unmatched: 3. In germline, CDR1 is SGHNT, CDR2 YENEEA. This CDR3 is built from 15 residues. The CDR3, as DNA: TGTGCCAGCAGCGCGGGACAGGGGGCTTCCTACGAGCAGTACTTC. Translating gives CASSAGQGASYEQYF.

As to this clone: An end of the junction differs from the germline gene, which may be a read error. The rearrangement uses TRBV5-1 and TRBJ1-1, with D possibly being TRBD1 (5 bases). The CDR3 is made up of 15 amino acids. From germline, CDR1 is SGHRS and CDR2 YFSETQ. CDR3 amino acids: CASSLGHAGNTEASF. In DNA form, the CDR3 reads TGCGCCAGCAGCTTGGGACATGCAGGGAACACTGAAGCTTCCTTT.

This clone was recorded once. The chain joins TRBV10-2 to TRBJ2-5; D may be TRBD2 (6 bases). V lost 0 bases to trimming and J lost 4 bases, with 15 bases between them. Germline V gene data show CDR1 as WSHSY and CDR2 as SAAADI. The CDR3 has 16 residues. The CDR3 nucleotides read TGCGCCAGCAGTGAGTCGAAGTATGGGGGGAGAGAGACCCAGTACTTC. Its protein is CASSESKYGGRETQYF.

The gene calls are TRBV19 and TRBJ1-1; D not resolved. Germline V gene data show CDR1 as LNHDA and CDR2 as SQIVND (reference sequence). Deletions cut 4 bases from V and 1 base from J, with 19 bases between. The CDR3 sequence is 17 residues long. The CDR3 region is CASSKREGVSKNTEAFF. The CDR3 DNA is TGTGCCAGTAGTAAGAGGGAGGGTGTCAGCAAGAACACTGAAGCTTTCTTT.

The chain combines TRBV27 with TRBJ2-1; 8 bases are shared with TRBD2. Looked up from germline, CDR1 is MNHEY and CDR2 is SMNVEV (reference sequence). CDR3 length: 15 amino acids. V was clipped by 5 bases and J by 4 bases; unmatched bases: 7. The CDR3 sequence: CASSSFGTSYNEQFF. The CDR3 DNA reads TGTGCCAGCAGTAGCTTCGGGACTAGTTACAATGAGCAGTTCTTC.

This chain connects TRBV30 to TRBJ2-5; 11 bases match TRBD1. With the DNA end fitting TRBJ2-7 better, the J assignment may be wrong. Germline V CDR1 and CDR2: GTSNPN, SVGIG (reference sequence). The length of the CDR3 is 14 residues. CDR3 protein: CACDAGTGGYEQYF. CDR3 bases: TGTGCCTGTGACGCCGGGACAGGGGGCTACGAGCAGTACTTC.

The rearrangement links TRBV7-6 to TRBJ1-5, with D tentatively TRBD1 (5 bases). CDR3 length: 15 amino acids. The germline V gene has CDR1 SGHVS and CDR2 FNYEAQ. V lost 1 base to trimming and J lost 3 bases, with 10 bases between them. CDR3 DNA sequence: TGTGCCAGCAGCTTAGAGCCAGGGTTCAATCAGCCCCAGCATTTT. Its protein is CASSLEPGFNQPQHF. Supplemented by reference TRBV7-6 and TRBJ1-5, the full variable domain reads GAGVSQSPRYKVTKRGQDVALRCDPISGHVSLYWYRQALGQGPEFLTYFNYEAQQDKSGLPNDRFSAERPEGSISTLTIQRTEQRDSAMYRCASSLEPGFNQPQHFGDGTRLSIL.

The V call is TRBV12-5, the J call TRBJ2-3, with D possibly being TRBD2 (5 bases). The V gene lost 1 base and the J gene lost 5 bases, with 7 bases spanning the gap. CDR3 size: 13 residues. Germline V gene sequence: CDR1 LGHNT, CDR2 FRNRAP. CDR3 region: CASGLGRGDTQYF. The CDR3, as DNA: TGTGCTAGTGGTTTGGGCCGGGGAGATACGCAGTATTTT.

The V call is TRBV28, the J call TRBJ1-1; 7 bases are shared with TRBD1. V lost 6 bases to trimming and J lost 4 bases; unmatched junction nucleotides: 11. There are 15 residues in the CDR3. Germline V gene sequence: CDR1 MDHEN, CDR2 SYDVKM. Written as DNA, the CDR3 is TGTGCCAGCAGATCTCCATTAGGGGGCGTCACTGAAGCTTTCTTT. It specifies CASRSPLGGVTEAFF.

This clone was picked up one time. V gene TRBV11-2 combines with J gene TRBJ1-1; perhaps TRBD1 as D (6 bases). CDR3 length: 15 residues. CDR1 and CDR2 (germline): SGHAT, FQNNGV. Trimming stripped 1 base from V and 0 bases from J, with 9 bases between. CDR3 in amino acids: CASSLGDILNTEAFF. CDR3 coding DNA: TGTGCCAGCAGCTTAGGGGACATCCTGAACACTGAAGCTTTCTTT.